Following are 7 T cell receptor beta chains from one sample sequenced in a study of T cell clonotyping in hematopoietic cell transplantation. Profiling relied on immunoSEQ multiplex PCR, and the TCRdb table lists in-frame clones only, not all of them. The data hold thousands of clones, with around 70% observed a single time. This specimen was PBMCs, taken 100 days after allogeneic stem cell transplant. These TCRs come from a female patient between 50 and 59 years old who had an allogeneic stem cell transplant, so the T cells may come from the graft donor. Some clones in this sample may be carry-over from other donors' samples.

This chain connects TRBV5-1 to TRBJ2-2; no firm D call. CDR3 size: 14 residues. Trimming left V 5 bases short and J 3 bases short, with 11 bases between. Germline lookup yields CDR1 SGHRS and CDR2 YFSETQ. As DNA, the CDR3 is TGCGCCAGCAGAATCATGTCATACACCGGGGAGCTGTTTTTT. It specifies CASRIMSYTGELFF.

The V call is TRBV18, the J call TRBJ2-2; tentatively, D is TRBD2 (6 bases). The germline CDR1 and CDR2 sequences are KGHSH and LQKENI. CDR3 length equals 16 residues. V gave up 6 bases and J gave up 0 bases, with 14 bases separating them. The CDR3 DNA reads TGTGCCAGCTCTACCCTGGGACTGACGAACACCGGGGAGCTGTTTTTT. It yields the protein CASSTLGLTNTGELFF. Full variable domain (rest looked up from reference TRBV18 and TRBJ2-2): NAGVMQNPRHLVRRRGQEARLRCSPMKGHSHVYWYRQLPEEGLKFMVYLQKENIIDESGMPKERFSAEFPKEGPSILRIQQVVRGDSAAYFCASSTLGLTNTGELFFGEGSRLTVL.

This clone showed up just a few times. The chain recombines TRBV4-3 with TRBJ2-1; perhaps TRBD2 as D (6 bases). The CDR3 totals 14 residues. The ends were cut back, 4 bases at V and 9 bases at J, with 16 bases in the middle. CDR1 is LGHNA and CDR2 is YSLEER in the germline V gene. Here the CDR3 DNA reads TGCGCCAGCAGCCTTTCACGGGAGTTGGGTGAGCAGTTCTTC. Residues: CASSLSRELGEQFF.

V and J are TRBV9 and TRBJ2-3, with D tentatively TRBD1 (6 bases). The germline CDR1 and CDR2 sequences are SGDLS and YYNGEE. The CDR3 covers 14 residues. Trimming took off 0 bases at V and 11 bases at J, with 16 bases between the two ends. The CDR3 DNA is TGTGCCAGCAGCGTAGCGGCCGAGGGGGTTGGGCAGTATTTT. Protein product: CASSVAAEGVGQYF.

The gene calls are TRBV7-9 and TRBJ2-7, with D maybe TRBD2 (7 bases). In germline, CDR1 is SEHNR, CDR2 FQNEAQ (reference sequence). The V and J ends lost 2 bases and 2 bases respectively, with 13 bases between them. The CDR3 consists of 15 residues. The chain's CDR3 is CASSLSAGGPYEQYF. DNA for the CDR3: TGTGCCAGCAGCTTATCGGCCGGGGGGCCCTACGAGCAGTACTTC.

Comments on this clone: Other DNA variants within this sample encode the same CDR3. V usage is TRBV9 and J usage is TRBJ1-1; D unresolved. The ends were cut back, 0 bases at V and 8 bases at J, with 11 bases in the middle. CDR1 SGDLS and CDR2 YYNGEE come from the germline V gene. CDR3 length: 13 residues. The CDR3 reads CASSVASRSEAFF. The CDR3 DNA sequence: TGTGCCAGCAGCGTAGCTTCCCGTTCCGAAGCTTTCTTT.

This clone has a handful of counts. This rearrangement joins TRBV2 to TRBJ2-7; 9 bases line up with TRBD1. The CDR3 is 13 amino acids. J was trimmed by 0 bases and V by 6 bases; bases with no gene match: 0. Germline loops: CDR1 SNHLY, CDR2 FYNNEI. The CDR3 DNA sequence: TGTGCCAGCAGGGGACAGGGCTCCTACGAGCAGTACTTC. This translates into CASRGQGSYEQYF.